These 10 T cell receptor beta chains were sequenced from one sample in a study of early T cells in non-severe SARS-CoV-2 infection. MiXCR, applied by TCRdb to the 5' RACE reads, yields one record per CDR3 protein. This table has 90,000 to 120,000 distinct CDR3 sequences, around 10% appearing once. The sequenced sample was whole blood. These receptors originate from an adult who was a healthcare worker with PCR-confirmed SARS-CoV-2 infection or an uninfected control (not recorded which).

The table lists this clonotype with a few counts. The rearrangement joins TRBV11-2 to TRBJ2-2, with D perhaps TRBD2 (5 bases). Looked up from germline, CDR1 is SGHAT and CDR2 is FQNNGV. Trimming pared 6 bases from V and 8 bases from J, leaving 22 bases between. The CDR3 is 16 amino acids. CDR3 sequence: CASRDLVSGTPGELFF. The CDR3 DNA sequence: TGTGCCAGCAGAGACCTAGTTTCGGGAACACCGGGGGAGCTGTTTTTT.

This clonotype was observed many times. V usage is TRBV20-1 and J usage is TRBJ1-4; unclear D gene. The ends were cut back, 6 bases at V and 2 bases at J, with 10 bases in the middle. The CDR3 runs 13 residues. Germline V gives CDR1 DFQATT, CDR2 SNEGSKA (reference sequence). This chain's CDR3 is CSAGGFTNEKLFF. Written as DNA, the CDR3 is TGCAGTGCCGGAGGGTTCACTAATGAAAAACTGTTTTTT.

This chain uses TRBV7-2 with TRBJ2-5; D is unclear. The CDR3 runs 12 residues. V lost 5 bases and J 5 bases, leaving 9 bases between the germline ends. Germline CDR1 is SGHTA and CDR2 is FQGNSA. The CDR3 DNA reads TGTGCCAGCAGCCCTTTTAGTGAGACCCAGTACTTC. Translation gives CASSPFSETQYF.

This clonotype was observed a few times. The chain recombines TRBV28 with TRBJ2-7; D unresolved. Trimming pared 8 bases from V and 1 base from J, leaving 9 bases between. There are 12 residues in the CDR3. The germline gives CDR1 MDHEN, CDR2 SYDVKM. CDR3 in amino acids: CASGFRSYEQYF. The CDR3 DNA reads as TGTGCCAGCGGCTTCCGGTCCTACGAGCAGTACTTC.

There are a few counts of this clonotype. The J gene is TRBJ2-3, the V gene TRBV18; 8 nucleotides line up with TRBD1. V lost 3 bases, J lost 5 bases, and 10 bases stayed unmatched. This CDR3 is built from 16 residues. In germline, CDR1 is KGHSH, CDR2 LQKENI. This CDR3 reads CASSPTGAGGKDTQYF. CDR3 sequence (DNA): TGTGCCAGCTCACCGACGGGCGCAGGGGGCAAAGATACGCAGTATTTT.

This clonotype was observed a few times. The rearrangement joins TRBV20-1 to TRBJ2-1, with TRBD2 matching 10 bases. CDR1 and CDR2 from the germline V gene are DFQATT and SNEGSKA (reference sequence). The junction had 6 bases not matched to a gene; V was cut back by 1 base and J by 9 bases. The CDR3 contains 14 residues. The CDR3 DNA reads TGCAGTGCTAGAGCAGCGGGAGGGCCGGGTGAGCAGTTCTTC. Translated: CSARAAGGPGEQFF.

This clonotype has a handful of counts. J is TRBJ2-1 and V is TRBV3-1; 8 bases are shared with TRBD2. V was clipped by 3 bases and J by 4 bases; unmatched bases: 20. This CDR3 contains 20 residues. CDR1 is LGHDT and CDR2 is YNNKEL in the germline V gene (reference sequence). For the CDR3, the DNA is TGTGCCAGCAGCCACCCGAATCCCCTCAGCGGGAGAGGGGATTACAATGAGCAGTTCTTC. This translates into CASSHPNPLSGRGDYNEQFF.

A few counts support this clonotype. V is TRBV13 and J is TRBJ2-7; D may correspond to TRBD1 or TRBD2 (5 bases each). Looked up from germline, CDR1 is PRHDT and CDR2 is FYEKMQ (reference sequence). The CDR3 sequence is 18 residues long. Trimming took 4 bases from V and 2 from J, leaving 24 bases between them. Here the CDR3 reads CASSSRVPSGTATYEQYF. Written as DNA, the CDR3 is TGTGCCAGCAGCTCCCGGGTACCATCCGGGACCGCAACCTACGAGCAGTACTTC.

The genes are TRBV23-1 and TRBJ2-1; 8 bases match TRBD2. TRBV23-1 falls under the ORF class, with uncertain function. The CDR3 has 16 residues. Germline trimming cut 8 bases from V and 3 bases from J; bases unmatched to any gene: 12. The CDR3 DNA reads as TGCGCCAGCCCGACGCCGGGACTAGTTTACTACAATGAGCAGTTCTTC. Amino acids: CASPTPGLVYYNEQFF.

Notes on this clonotype: With a much larger clone just one base away, this may be a read error. The V and J genes are TRBV10-3 and TRBJ2-5, with D possibly being TRBD2 (6 bases). V was shortened by 10 bases and J by 3 bases, with 9 bases between the two germline ends. Germline V gives CDR1 ENHRY, CDR2 SYGVKD. The CDR3 extends over 11 amino acids. The CDR3 sequence: CATGLEETQYF. Here the CDR3 DNA reads TGTGCCACGGGACTTGAAGAGACCCAGTACTTC.